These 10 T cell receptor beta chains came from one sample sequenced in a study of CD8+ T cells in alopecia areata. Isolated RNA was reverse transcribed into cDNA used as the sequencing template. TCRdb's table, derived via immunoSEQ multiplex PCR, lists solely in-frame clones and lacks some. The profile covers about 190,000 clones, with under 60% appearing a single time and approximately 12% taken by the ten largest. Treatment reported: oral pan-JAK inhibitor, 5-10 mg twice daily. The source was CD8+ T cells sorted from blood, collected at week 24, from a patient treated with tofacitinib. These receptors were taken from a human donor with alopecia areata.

As DNA, the CDR3 is TGTGCCAGTAGTATAGATCTCCTCAATGAGCAGTTCTTC. Its translation is CASSIDLLNEQFF. V gene TRBV19 combines with J gene TRBJ2-1; D not certain. Germline loops: CDR1 LNHDA, CDR2 SQIVND (reference sequence). The CDR3 sequence is 13 residues long. Between the trimmed V and J ends, which lost 0 bases and 6 bases, there was a span of 6 bases.

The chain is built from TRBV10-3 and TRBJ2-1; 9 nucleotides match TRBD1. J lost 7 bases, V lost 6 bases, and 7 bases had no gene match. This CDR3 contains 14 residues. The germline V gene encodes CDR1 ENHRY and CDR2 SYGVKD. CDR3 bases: TGTGCCATCAGCGGGACAGGGAGTTTGAATGAGCAGTTCTTC. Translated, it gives CAISGTGSLNEQFF.

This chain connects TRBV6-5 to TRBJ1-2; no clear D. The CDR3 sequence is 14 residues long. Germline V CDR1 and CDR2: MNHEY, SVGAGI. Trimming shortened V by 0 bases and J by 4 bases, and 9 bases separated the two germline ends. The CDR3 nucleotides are TGTGCCAGCAGTTACTCGGCCCTCGGCTATGGCTACACCTTC. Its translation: CASSYSALGYGYTF.

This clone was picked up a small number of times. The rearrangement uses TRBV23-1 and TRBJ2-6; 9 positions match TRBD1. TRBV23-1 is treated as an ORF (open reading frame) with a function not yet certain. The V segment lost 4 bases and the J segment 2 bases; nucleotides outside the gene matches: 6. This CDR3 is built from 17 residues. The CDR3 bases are TGCGCCAGCAGTCCGGGACAGGGCCCGCCTGGGGCCAACGTCCTGACTTTC. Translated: CASSPGQGPPGANVLTF.

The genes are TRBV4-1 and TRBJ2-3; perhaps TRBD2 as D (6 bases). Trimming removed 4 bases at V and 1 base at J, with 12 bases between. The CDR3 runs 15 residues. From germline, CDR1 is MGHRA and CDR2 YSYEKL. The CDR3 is CASSPPGLRTDTQYF. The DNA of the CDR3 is TGCGCCAGCAGCCCCCCGGGACTCCGCACAGATACGCAGTATTTT.

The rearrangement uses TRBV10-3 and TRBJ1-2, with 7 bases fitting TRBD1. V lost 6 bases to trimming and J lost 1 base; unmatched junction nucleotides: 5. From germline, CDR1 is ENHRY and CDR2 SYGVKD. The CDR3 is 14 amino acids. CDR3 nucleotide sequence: TGTGCCATCAGGGCAGGGACAGTTAACTATGGCTACACCTTC. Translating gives CAIRAGTVNYGYTF.

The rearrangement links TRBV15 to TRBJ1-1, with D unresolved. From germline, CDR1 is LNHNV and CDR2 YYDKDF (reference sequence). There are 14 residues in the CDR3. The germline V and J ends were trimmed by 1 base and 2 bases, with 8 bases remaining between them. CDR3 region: CATSRAGGNTEAFF. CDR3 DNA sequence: TGTGCCACCAGCAGAGCTGGAGGAAACACTGAAGCTTTCTTT.

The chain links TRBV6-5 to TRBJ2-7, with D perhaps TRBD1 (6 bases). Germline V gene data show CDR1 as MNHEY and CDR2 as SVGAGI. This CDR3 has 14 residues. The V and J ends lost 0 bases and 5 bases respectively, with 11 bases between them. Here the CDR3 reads CASSYSGQGNEQYF. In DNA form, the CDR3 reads TGTGCCAGCAGTTACTCTGGGCAGGGGAACGAGCAGTACTTC.

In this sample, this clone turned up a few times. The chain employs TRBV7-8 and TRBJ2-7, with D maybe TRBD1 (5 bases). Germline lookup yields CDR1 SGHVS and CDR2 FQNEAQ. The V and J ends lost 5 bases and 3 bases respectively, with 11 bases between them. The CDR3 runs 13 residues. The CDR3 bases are TGTGCCAGCAGCCTTGGGGCAGGCTACGAGCAGTACTTC. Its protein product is CASSLGAGYEQYF.

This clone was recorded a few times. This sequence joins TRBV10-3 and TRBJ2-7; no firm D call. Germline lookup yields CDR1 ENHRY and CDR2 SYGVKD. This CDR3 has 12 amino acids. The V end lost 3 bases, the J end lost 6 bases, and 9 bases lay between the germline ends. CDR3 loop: CAISDQAGEQYF. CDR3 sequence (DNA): TGTGCCATCAGTGACCAGGCTGGCGAGCAGTACTTC.